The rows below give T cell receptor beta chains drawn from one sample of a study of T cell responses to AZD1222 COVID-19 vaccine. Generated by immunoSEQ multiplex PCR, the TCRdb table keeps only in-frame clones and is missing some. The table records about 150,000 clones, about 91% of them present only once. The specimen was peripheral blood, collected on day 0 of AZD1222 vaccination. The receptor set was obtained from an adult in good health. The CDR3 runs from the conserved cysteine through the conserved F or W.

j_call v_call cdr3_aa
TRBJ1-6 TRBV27 CASSSPGTSLNSPLHF
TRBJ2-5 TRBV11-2 CASSLGRLAGETQYF
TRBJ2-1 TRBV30 CAWSGRSSYNEQFF
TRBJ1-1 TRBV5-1 CASSLARTENTEAFF
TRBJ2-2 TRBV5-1 CASRRTGNTGELFF
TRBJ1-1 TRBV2 CASRPERNTEAFF
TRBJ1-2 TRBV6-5 CASSHGEADGYTF
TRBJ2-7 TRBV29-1 CSFSGVSYEQYF
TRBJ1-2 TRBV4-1 CASSQENGYGYTF
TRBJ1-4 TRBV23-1 CASLTGEFGEKLFF
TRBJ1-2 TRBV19 CASMSGLPNYGYTF
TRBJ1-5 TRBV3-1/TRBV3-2 CASSPTGEYSNQPQHF
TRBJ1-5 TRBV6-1 CASSDGAYSNQPQHF
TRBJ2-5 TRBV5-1 CASSLSTGGEETQYF
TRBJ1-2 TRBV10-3 CAISEGTGTYGYTF
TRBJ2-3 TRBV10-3 CAISWAPLAGGADTQYF
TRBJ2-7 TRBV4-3 CASSQETVSYEQYF
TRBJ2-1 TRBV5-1 CASSLPMAGHNEQFF
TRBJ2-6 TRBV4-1 CASSQDPTGGAGANVLTF
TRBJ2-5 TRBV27 CASSLVHGTGFRETQYF
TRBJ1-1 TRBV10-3 CATRLEQNTEAFF
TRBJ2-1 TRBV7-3 CASSPTASATYNEQFF
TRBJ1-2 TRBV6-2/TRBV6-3 CASSPYSQIYGYTF
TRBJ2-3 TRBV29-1 CSASVRDTQYF
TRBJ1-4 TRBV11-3 CASSSVATNEKLFF
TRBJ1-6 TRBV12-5 CASGYHTLGGGPLHF
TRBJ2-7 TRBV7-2 CASSPRGEGSYEQYF
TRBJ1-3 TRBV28 CASTGTGGRISGNTIYF